This T cell receptor (beta chain) was identified in a study of early T cells in non-severe SARS-CoV-2 infection. Broader study findings: Sequences matched to VDJdb favored anti-spike CD8 responses, while private and CD4 specificities were missed.

Each CDR3 protein gets one entry after TCRdb re-called the 5' RACE reads with MiXCR. In the table there are tens of thousands of distinct CDR3 sequences, around 4.3% of which are singletons. V trimming: 1 base; J trimming: 4 bases; junction bases outside the gene matches: 7. The length of the CDR3 is 15 residues. CDR1 SQVTM and CDR2 ANQGSEA come from the germline V gene. This clonotype was picked up a small number of times. As yet, its antigen is unknown. The V gene is TRBV29-1, the J gene TRBJ2-1, with 7 bases matching TRBD1. Material for sequencing was whole blood. The sequence was obtained from an adult who was a healthcare worker with PCR-confirmed SARS-CoV-2 infection or an uninfected control (not recorded which). DNA for the CDR3: TGCAGCGTTGAAGGTGGGGCAGGGGGATACAATGAGCAGTTCTTC. Translated, it gives CSVEGGAGGYNEQFF.